The 6 T cell receptor beta chains presented below share a single source sample, sequenced in a study of T-cell reconstitution after alpha-beta-depleted transplantation in children. Preparation of the TCRbeta library was carried out with unique molecular identifiers. TCRdb itself ran the PCR reads through MiXCR, one entry per CDR3 protein. The sample has about 1,000,000 distinct CDR3 sequences; about 31% are singletons. The material was PBMCs, mostly from graft donor cells, obtained 360 days after TCRalphabeta/CD19-depleted stem cell transplant. These receptors were obtained from a boy in the first two years of life who had a stem cell transplant for SCID, so the T cells may come from the graft donor.

This clonotype was detected a few times. The chain combines TRBV3-1 with TRBJ2-2; 13 nucleotides agree with TRBD2. The germline V gene has CDR1 LGHDT and CDR2 YNNKEL (reference sequence). V lost 6 bases, J lost 5 bases, and 6 bases stayed unmatched. The CDR3 runs 16 residues. The CDR3 loop is CASRRLAGGLTGELFF. DNA of the CDR3: TGTGCCAGCAGGAGACTAGCGGGGGGATTGACCGGGGAGCTGTTTTTT.

The chain links TRBV20-1 to TRBJ2-3, with D possibly matching TRBD2 (6 bases). CDR1 and CDR2 (germline): DFQATT, SNEGSKA (reference sequence). The CDR3 spans 15 residues. Deletions cut 3 bases from V and 2 bases from J, with 15 bases between. For the CDR3, the DNA is TGCAGTGCTAGTGCCCCTAGCGTAGCCACAGATACGCAGTATTTT. Translated, it gives CSASAPSVATDTQYF.

The chain joins TRBV6-1 to TRBJ2-7; a possible D gene is TRBD1 (6 bases). CDR1 and CDR2 from the germline V gene are MNHNS and SASEGT. V lost 5 bases and J lost 3, with 14 bases in between. The CDR3 totals 14 residues. The CDR3 spells CASSKRQAYYEQYF. The CDR3 coding sequence is TGTGCCAGCAGTAAACGACAGGCCTACTACGAGCAGTACTTC.

The rearrangement joins TRBV25-1 to TRBJ2-4; weak D call: TRBD2 (5 bases). Per the germline V gene, CDR1 is MGHDK and CDR2 is SYGVNS. The CDR3 runs 18 residues. V gave up 4 bases and J gave up 0 bases, with 19 bases separating them. CDR3 sequence (DNA): TGTGCCAGCAGTGGATCGGCCTGGGGAGATTTAGCCAAAAACATTCAGTACTTC. Translated: CASSGSAWGDLAKNIQYF.

This clonotype was counted between two and nine times. The chain has TRBV5-1 and TRBJ2-7; TRBD1 aligns across 10 bases. The germline V gene encodes CDR1 SGHRS and CDR2 YFSETQ. With V trimmed by 1 base and J by 3 bases, 7 bases remained unmatched. The CDR3 consists of 16 residues. The CDR3 DNA is TGCGCCAGCAGCTTGCAAGGGACAGGGGTTAACTACGAGCAGTACTTC. It encodes CASSLQGTGVNYEQYF.

Only a few counts were recorded for this clonotype. V usage is TRBV6-1 and J usage is TRBJ2-7; TRBD1 might be the D (5 bases). CDR3 length: 16 residues. Germline-derived CDR1 and CDR2 are MNHNS and SASEGT. Trimming removed 5 bases from V and 2 bases from J, with 19 bases in between. CDR3 amino acids: CASSPRWGGFPYEQYF. The CDR3 DNA reads as TGTGCCAGCAGTCCTCGTTGGGGCGGCTTCCCCTACGAGCAGTACTTC.